These 12 T cell receptor beta chains came from one sample sequenced in a study of cytomegalovirus exposure and HLA in healthy donors (dated by TCRdb to 2016 to 2017). Library prep was done by the immunoSEQ multiplex PCR assay. A mixture of 60 forward primers for TCR Vbeta segments and 13 reverse primers for TCR Jbeta segments was used in the multiplex PCR. In TCRdb, the immuneACCESS table is reduced to in-frame sequences with V and J assigned. These tables do not hold every clone; where another copy was compared, an unresolved V gene accounts for under half, and the others remain unexplained. The sample data list 85,000 to 130,000 clones, and 75% of these were observed just once. Around 3% of the sample is in the top ten clones. Sequenced: PBMCs. The receptors here all came from a male donor in good health and CMV-seropositive.

The V and J genes are TRBV28 and TRBJ1-3; D not certain. Germline V gene sequence: CDR1 MDHEN, CDR2 SYDVKM. The CDR3 totals 17 residues. V was trimmed by 8 bases and J by 0 bases, leaving 20 bases between them. The CDR3 DNA sequence: TGTGCCAGCTGGGCCCCCAGTAGCGGATCCTCTGGAAACACCATATATTTT. Its protein product is CASWAPSSGSSGNTIYF.

The CDR3 protein is CAWSLAWDRDEKLFF. DNA of the CDR3: TGTGCCTGGAGTTTGGCATGGGACAGAGATGAAAAACTGTTTTTT. The gene calls are TRBV30 and TRBJ1-4; 7 nucleotides align to TRBD1. V dropped 2 bases and J dropped 6; count of bases not matched to a gene: 9. CDR1 and CDR2 from the germline V gene are GTSNPN and SVGIG (reference sequence). The CDR3 loop spans 15 amino acids.

The chain is built from TRBV7-2 and TRBJ2-6, with 10 bases fitting TRBD1. The CDR3 sequence is 19 residues long. From germline, CDR1 is SGHTA and CDR2 FQGNSA. Trimming at V came to 2 bases and at J to 1 base, leaving 8 bases not matched to a gene. The CDR3, as DNA: TGTGCCAGCAGCTTATTCCGGGACAGGGGAAGATCTGGGGCCAACGTCCTGACTTTC. It is translated as CASSLFRDRGRSGANVLTF.

This chain uses TRBV14 with TRBJ1-1, with D hard to call. The CDR3 sequence is 13 residues long. V lost 0 bases to trimming and J lost 6 bases, with 8 bases between them. CDR1 and CDR2 (germline): SGHDN, FVKESK. DNA for the CDR3: TGTGCCAGCAGCCAAGAGATCGGTGCTGAAGCTTTCTTT. Its protein is CASSQEIGAEAFF. Supplemented by reference TRBV14 and TRBJ1-1, the full variable domain reads EAGVTQFPSHSVIEKGQTVTLRCDPISGHDNLYWYRRVMGKEIKFLLHFVKESKQDESGMPNNRFLAERTGGTYSTLKVQPAELEDSGVYFCASSQEIGAEAFFGQGTRLTVV.

The gene calls are TRBV28 and TRBJ1-2, with 9 bases matching TRBD1. The CDR3 length is 13 residues. Germline V gene sequence: CDR1 MDHEN, CDR2 SYDVKM. The ends lost 5 bases at V and 4 bases at J; junction bases unmatched: 2. CDR3 nucleotide sequence: TGTGCCAGCAGTCCGGGACAGGGCTATGGCTACACCTTC. Its protein product is CASSPGQGYGYTF.

This chain connects TRBV5-1 to TRBJ2-2, with 8 bases identical to TRBD1. The CDR3 extends over 16 amino acids. J lost 4 bases, V lost 0 bases, and 5 bases had no gene match. Germline values: CDR1 SGHRS, CDR2 YFSETQ. CDR3: CASSLARTGSTGELFF. The CDR3 nucleotides read TGCGCCAGCAGCTTGGCCCGGACAGGGAGCACCGGGGAGCTGTTTTTT.

Only a few counts were recorded for this clone. The chain combines TRBV7-2 with TRBJ2-7; possible D gene TRBD2, 6 bases. Trimming cost V 1 base and J 6 bases, with 16 bases left between them. In germline, CDR1 is SGHTA, CDR2 FQGNSA. The CDR3 is 15 amino acids. CDR3 sequence: CASSLVAGVGGEQYF. In DNA form, the CDR3 reads TGTGCCAGCAGCTTAGTGGCAGGAGTCGGGGGCGAGCAGTACTTC.

The chain joins TRBV9 to TRBJ1-3, with 7 bases aligning to TRBD1. Germline CDR1 and CDR2: SGDLS and YYNGEE. With 0 bases clipped from V and 7 bases from J, the junction kept 4 bases outside the gene matches. This CDR3 spans 14 amino acids. This chain's CDR3 is CASSVEGRGNTIYF. CDR3 nucleotides: TGTGCCAGCAGCGTAGAGGGCAGGGGGAACACCATATATTTT. Drawing the rest from reference TRBV9 and TRBJ1-3, the complete variable domain is DSGVTQTPKHLITATGQRVTLRCSPRSGDLSVYWYQQSLDQGLQFLIQYYNGEERAKGNILERFSAQQFPDLHSELNLSSLELGDSALYFCASSVEGRGNTIYFGEGSWLTVV.

The chain employs TRBV6-6 and TRBJ1-3, with 8 bases matching TRBD1. The germline gives CDR1 MNHNY, CDR2 SVGAGI (reference sequence). The CDR3 consists of 16 residues. The ends lost 5 bases at V and 4 bases at J; junction bases unmatched: 10. This CDR3 is CASSPGQGSLGNTIYF. CDR3 sequence (DNA): TGTGCCAGCAGTCCCGGACAGGGAAGTCTGGGAAACACCATATATTTT.

The rearrangement links TRBV7-2 to TRBJ1-6; D is perhaps TRBD1 (5 bases). Germline values: CDR1 SGHTA, CDR2 FQGNSA. The V gene lost 5 bases and the J gene lost 8 bases, with 13 bases spanning the gap. There are 14 residues in the CDR3. The CDR3 here is CASSPNPGDSPLHF. The CDR3 DNA is TGTGCCAGCAGCCCCAACCCGGGGGATTCACCCCTCCACTTT.

This chain connects TRBV10-3 to TRBJ1-5; D not resolved. The CDR3 extends over 15 amino acids. Germline CDR1 and CDR2: ENHRY and SYGVKD. Trimming removed 3 bases from V and 3 bases from J, with 12 bases in between. The CDR3 coding sequence is TGTGCCATCAGTGATCTAGGAGTGGACAATCAGCCCCAGCATTTT. Translated: CAISDLGVDNQPQHF.

The rearrangement links TRBV29-1 to TRBJ2-7; D is possibly TRBD1 (8 bases). This CDR3 contains 13 residues. CDR1 and CDR2 from the germline V gene are SQVTM and ANQGSEA. The V end lost 6 bases, the J end lost 2 bases, and 14 bases lay between the germline ends. CDR3: CSVREDRAYEQYF. The CDR3 nucleotides read TGCAGCGTCCGGGAGGACAGGGCCTACGAGCAGTACTTC.